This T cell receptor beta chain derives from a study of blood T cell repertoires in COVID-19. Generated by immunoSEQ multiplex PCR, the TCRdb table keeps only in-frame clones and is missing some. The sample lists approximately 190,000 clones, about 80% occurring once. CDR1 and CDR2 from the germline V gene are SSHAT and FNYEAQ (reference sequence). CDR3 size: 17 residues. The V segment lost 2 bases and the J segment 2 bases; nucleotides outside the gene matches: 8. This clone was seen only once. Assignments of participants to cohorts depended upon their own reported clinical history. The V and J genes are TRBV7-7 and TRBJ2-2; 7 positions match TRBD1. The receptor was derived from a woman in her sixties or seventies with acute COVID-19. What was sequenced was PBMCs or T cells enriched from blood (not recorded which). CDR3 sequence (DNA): TGTGCCAGCAGCTTACGGACAGAAGGGGGCAACACCGGGGAGCTGTTTTTT. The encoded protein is CASSLRTEGGNTGELFF. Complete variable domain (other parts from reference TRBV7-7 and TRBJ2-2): GAGVSQSPRYKVTKRGQDVTLRCDPISSHATLYWYQQALGQGPEFLTYFNYEAQPDKSGLPSDRFSAERPEGSISTLTIQRTEQRDSAMYRCASSLRTEGGNTGELFFGEGSRLTVL.